Below are 2 T cell receptor beta chains sequenced from a single sample in a study of cytotoxic CD8 clonotypes in ibrutinib-treated CLL. Libraries were prepared by immunoSEQ multiplex PCR; TCRdb keeps only in-frame clonotypes and omits some of them. The sample shows approximately 200,000 clones, about two thirds of them seen only once. This specimen consisted of PBMCs, obtained after 24 months of ibrutinib treatment. These receptors originate from a human donor with chronic lymphocytic leukemia.

The genes are TRBV4-3 and TRBJ2-6; D not resolved. The germline V and J ends were trimmed by 3 bases and 1 base, with 7 bases remaining between them. Germline V gives CDR1 LGHNA, CDR2 YSLEER. There are 15 residues in the CDR3. The CDR3 DNA reads TGCGCCAGCAGCCATGACAAATCTGGGGCCAACGTCCTGACTTTC. Protein sequence: CASSHDKSGANVLTF.

V gene TRBV11-2 combines with J gene TRBJ2-3, with D possibly being TRBD2 (5 bases). The germline V gene has CDR1 SGHAT and CDR2 FQNNGV. The ends were cut back, 1 base at V and 5 bases at J, with 13 bases in the middle. The CDR3 contains 15 residues. CDR3 sequence (DNA): TGTGCCAGCAGCTTAGCAGGAGGCGTGGTAGATACGCAGTATTTT. It encodes CASSLAGGVVDTQYF.